The entry below describes one T cell receptor (beta chain). Generated by immunoSEQ multiplex PCR, the TCRdb table keeps only in-frame clones and is missing some. Seen here are 700,000 or so clones, 80% to 90% observed once, and the top ten hold around 0.0094%. The sample originates from a study of shared T cell receptors in the human thymus. This CDR3 spans 13 amino acids. Germline V lookup: CDR1 WNHNN, CDR2 SYGVQD (reference sequence). Between the trimmed V and J ends, which lost 6 bases and 7 bases, there was a span of 10 bases. These same records also appear under a second study, on human thymus T cells. That work contributes: Healthy Finnish infants undergoing corrective surgery for congenital heart defects were used as donors. Resections removed during corrective heart surgery provided the thymus tissue used. There appeared to be biased usage of V and J genes in thymic and blood repertoires.

The chain links TRBV10-1 to TRBJ1-6; no definite D call. This clonotype originated in a girl under three years old with a congenital heart defect. Input material: thymocytes. This CDR3 is CASRDRGNSPLHF. The DNA of the CDR3 is TGCGCCAGCAGAGACCGAGGAAATTCACCCCTCCACTTT.